This entry describes one TCR beta chain. These data come from a study of blood T cell repertoires in COVID-19. Study-wide background: Sites in the United States, Italy and Spain provided acute and convalescent COVID-19 samples. The analysed material was cDNA or gDNA that came from T cells, B-cell-depleted T cells, or PBMCs.

Study processing details: Reference gene primer amplification gave nucleated cell count estimates. Clones were read by immunoSEQ multiplex PCR, and TCRdb kept only the in-frame ones, dropping some. V and J calls plus clone size are reproduced from that table; the DNA served to infer D and trimming. The data contain more than 350,000 clones, 70% to 90% of them singletons. Seattle enrolled patients during active infection and tracked them longitudinally. Trimming at V came to 5 bases and at J to 0 bases, leaving 4 bases not matched to a gene. CDR1 is MNHEY and CDR2 is SMNVEV in the germline V gene (reference sequence). This CDR3 comprises 15 residues.

Source material: peripheral blood. V gene TRBV27 combines with J gene TRBJ1-1; 9 positions match TRBD1. The sequence was obtained from a woman aged 25-40 years with COVID-19, enrolled during active disease. DNA of the CDR3: TGTGCCAGCAGTCTGGGACAGGGACTGAACACTGAAGCTTTCTTT. Translated, it gives CASSLGQGLNTEAFF.